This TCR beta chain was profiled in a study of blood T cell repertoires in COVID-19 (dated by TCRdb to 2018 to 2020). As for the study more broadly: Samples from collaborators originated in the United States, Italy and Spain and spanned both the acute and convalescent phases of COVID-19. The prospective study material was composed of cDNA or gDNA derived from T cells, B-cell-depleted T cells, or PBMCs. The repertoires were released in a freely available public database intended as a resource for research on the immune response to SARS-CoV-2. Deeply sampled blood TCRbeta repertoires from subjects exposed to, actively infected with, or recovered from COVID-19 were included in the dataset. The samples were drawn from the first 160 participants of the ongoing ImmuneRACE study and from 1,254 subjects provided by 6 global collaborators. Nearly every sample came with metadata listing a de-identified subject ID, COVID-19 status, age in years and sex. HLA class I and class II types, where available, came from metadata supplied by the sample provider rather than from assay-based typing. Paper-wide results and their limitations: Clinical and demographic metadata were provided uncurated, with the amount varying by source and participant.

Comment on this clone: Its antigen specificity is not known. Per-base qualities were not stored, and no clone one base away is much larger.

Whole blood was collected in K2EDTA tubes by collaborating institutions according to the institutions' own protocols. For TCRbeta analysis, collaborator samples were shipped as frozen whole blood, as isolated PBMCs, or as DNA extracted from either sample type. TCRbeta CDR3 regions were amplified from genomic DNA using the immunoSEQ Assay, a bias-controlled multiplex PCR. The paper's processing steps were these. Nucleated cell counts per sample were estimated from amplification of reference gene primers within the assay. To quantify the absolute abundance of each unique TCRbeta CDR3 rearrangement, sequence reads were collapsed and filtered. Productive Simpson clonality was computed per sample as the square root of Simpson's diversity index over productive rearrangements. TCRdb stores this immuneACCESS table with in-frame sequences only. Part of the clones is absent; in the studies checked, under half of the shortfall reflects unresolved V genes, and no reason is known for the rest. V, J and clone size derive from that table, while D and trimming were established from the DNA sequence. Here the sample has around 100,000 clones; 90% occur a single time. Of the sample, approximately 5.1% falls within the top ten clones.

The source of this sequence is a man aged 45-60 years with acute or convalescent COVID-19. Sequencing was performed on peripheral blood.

Read as DNA, the sequence is TGTGCCAGCTCCCCCAGGGGCTCCTCCTACGAGCAGTACTTC. Translation gives CASSPRGSSYEQYF. The chain uses TRBV18 and TRBJ2-7, and the D gene may be TRBD1, 6 bases matching. Trimming removed 6 bases from V and 0 bases from J, leaving 12 bases between the germline ends. CDR3 length: 14 amino acids, cysteine to phenylalanine. CDR3 DNA only is kept here, 42 bases in frame from base 1. In the germline V gene, CDR1 corresponds to KGHSH and CDR2 to LQKENI.